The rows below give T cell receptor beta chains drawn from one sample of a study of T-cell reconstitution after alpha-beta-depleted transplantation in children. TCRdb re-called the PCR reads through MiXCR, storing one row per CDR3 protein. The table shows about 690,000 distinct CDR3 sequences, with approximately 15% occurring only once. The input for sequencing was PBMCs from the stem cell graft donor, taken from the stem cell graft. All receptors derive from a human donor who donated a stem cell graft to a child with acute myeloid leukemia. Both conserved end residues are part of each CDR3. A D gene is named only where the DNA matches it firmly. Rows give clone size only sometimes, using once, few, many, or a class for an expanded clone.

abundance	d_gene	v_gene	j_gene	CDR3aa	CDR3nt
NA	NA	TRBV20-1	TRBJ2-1	CSTGPPRENF	TGCAGTACTGGACCCCCGAGAGAAAACTTC
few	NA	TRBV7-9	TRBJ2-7	CASSTWTDPWEQYF	TGTGCCAGCAGCACCTGGACAGATCCCTGGGAGCAGTACTTC
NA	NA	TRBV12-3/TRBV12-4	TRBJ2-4	CASSFFQRVNIQYF	TGTGCCAGCAGTTTTTTCCAACGGGTCAACATTCAGTACTTC
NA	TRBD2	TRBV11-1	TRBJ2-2	CASSSGTSGGPNTGELFF	TGTGCCAGCAGCTCTGGGACTAGCGGGGGCCCGAACACCGGGGAGCTGTTTTTT
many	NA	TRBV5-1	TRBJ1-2	CASSLSEFYGYTF	TGCGCCAGCAGCTTGTCGGAGTTCTATGGCTACACCTTC
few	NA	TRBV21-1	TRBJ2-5	CASSPGRPETQYF	TGTGCCAGCAGTCCGGGACGCCCAGAGACCCAGTACTTC
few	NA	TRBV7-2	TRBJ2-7	CASSPQPAGEQYF	TGTGCCAGCAGCCCCCAGCCCGCGGGGGAGCAGTACTTC
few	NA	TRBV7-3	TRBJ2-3	CASSPRGQNTDTQYF	TGTGCCAGCAGCCCTAGGGGTCAAAACACAGATACGCAGTATTTT
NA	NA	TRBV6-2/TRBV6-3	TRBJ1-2	CAIRDRLHGYTF	TGTGCCATCCGAGACAGGCTCCATGGCTACACCTTC
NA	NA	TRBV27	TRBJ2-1	CASSLMGVENEQFF	TGTGCCAGCAGTTTAATGGGGGTCGAGAATGAGCAGTTCTTC
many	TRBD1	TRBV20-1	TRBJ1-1	CSPPLRDSYTEAFF	TGCAGTCCTCCCCTCCGGGACAGCTACACTGAAGCTTTCTTT
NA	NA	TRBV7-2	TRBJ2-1	CASSFTRTTGNEQFF	TGTGCCAGCAGCTTCACCCGAACGACAGGCAATGAGCAGTTCTTC
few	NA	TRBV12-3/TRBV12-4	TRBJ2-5	CASKEVQETQYF	TGTGCCAGCAAAGAGGTACAAGAGACCCAGTACTTC
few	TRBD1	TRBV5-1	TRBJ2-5	CASSLDKGAMETQYF	TGCGCCAGCAGCTTGGATAAGGGGGCAATGGAGACCCAGTACTTC
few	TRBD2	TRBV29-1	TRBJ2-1	CSVRASGGAFEQFF	TGCAGCGTTCGGGCTAGCGGGGGGGCCTTTGAGCAGTTCTTC
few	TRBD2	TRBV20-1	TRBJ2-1	CSAIHLAGHSYNEQFF	TGCAGTGCTATTCACCTAGCGGGGCACTCCTACAATGAGCAGTTCTTC
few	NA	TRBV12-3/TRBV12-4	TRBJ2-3	CASSFRYPLGTDTQYF	TGTGCCAGCAGTTTTCGGTATCCGCTGGGCACAGATACGCAGTATTTT
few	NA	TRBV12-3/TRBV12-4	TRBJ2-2	CASSLYREGGELFF	TGTGCCAGCAGTTTATACAGGGAAGGCGGGGAGCTGTTTTTT
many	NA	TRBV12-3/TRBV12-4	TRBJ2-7	CASSWGDKQYF	TGTGCCAGCAGTTGGGGGGACAAGCAGTACTTC
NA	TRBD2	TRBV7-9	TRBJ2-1	CASSYVAGGPQFF	TGTGCCAGCAGCTATGTAGCGGGGGGACCTCAGTTCTTC
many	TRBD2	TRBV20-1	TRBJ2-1	CSARVPWGGNNEQFF	TGCAGTGCTAGAGTTCCCTGGGGGGGGAACAATGAGCAGTTCTTC
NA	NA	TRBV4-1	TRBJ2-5	CASSPLMDQGQETQYF	TGCGCCAGCAGCCCGCTTATGGATCAGGGGCAAGAGACCCAGTACTTC
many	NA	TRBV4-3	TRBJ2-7	CASSQELGGSYEQYF	TGCGCCAGCAGCCAAGAATTGGGGGGCAGTTACGAGCAGTACTTC
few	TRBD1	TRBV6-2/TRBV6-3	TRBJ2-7	CASSSRDRIGEQYF	TGTGCCAGCAGTTCCCGGGACAGGATCGGCGAGCAGTACTTC
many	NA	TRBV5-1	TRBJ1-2	CASSGGLYGYTF	TGCGCCAGCAGCGGCGGACTCTATGGCTACACCTTC
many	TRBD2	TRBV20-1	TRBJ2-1	CSALWGGRNEQFF	TGCAGTGCTCTCTGGGGAGGGCGCAATGAGCAGTTCTTC
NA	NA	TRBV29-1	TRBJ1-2	CSVEGGASYTF	TGCAGCGTTGAGGGTGGGGCGAGCTACACCTTC
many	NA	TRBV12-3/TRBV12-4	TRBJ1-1	CASSLPLVTEAFF	TGTGCCAGCAGCCTCCCCCTCGTTACTGAAGCTTTCTTT
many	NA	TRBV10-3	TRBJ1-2	CAISEETEYGYTF	TGTGCCATCAGTGAGGAGACAGAATATGGCTACACCTTC
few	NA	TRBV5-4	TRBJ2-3	CASSLQSPTDTQYF	TGTGCCAGCAGCTTGCAGAGCCCGACAGATACGCAGTATTTT
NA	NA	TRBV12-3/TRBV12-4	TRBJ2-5	CASSFEAEGGETQYF	TGTGCCAGCAGCTTTGAGGCGGAGGGGGGTGAGACCCAGTACTTC
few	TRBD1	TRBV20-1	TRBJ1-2	CSASLTGGGYGYTF	TGCAGTGCAAGCCTAACAGGGGGCGGCTATGGCTACACCTTC
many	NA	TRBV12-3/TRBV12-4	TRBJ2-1	CASRRGTKKYNEQFF	TGTGCCAGCAGACGTGGGACCAAGAAGTACAATGAGCAGTTCTTC
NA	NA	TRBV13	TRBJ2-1	CASSLGRTANEQFF	TGTGCCAGCAGCTTAGGCCGAACCGCCAATGAGCAGTTCTTC
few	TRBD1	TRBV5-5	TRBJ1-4	CASSPPGQGMGEKLFF	TGTGCCAGCAGCCCCCCGGGACAGGGGATGGGGGAAAAACTGTTTTTT
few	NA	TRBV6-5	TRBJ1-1	CASSYSGKEAFF	TGTGCCAGCAGTTACTCGGGCAAAGAAGCTTTCTTT
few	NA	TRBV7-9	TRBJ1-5	CASSLGVFNQPQHF	TGTGCCAGCAGCTTAGGTGTATTCAATCAGCCCCAGCATTTT
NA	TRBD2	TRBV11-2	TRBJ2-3	CASSPRVRGSTDTQYF	TGTGCCAGCAGCCCCAGGGTGCGGGGGAGCACAGATACGCAGTATTTT
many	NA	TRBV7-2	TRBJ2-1	CASSLAGRSSYNEQFF	TGTGCCAGCAGCTTAGCTGGACGGAGCTCCTACAATGAGCAGTTCTTC
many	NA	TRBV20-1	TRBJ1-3	CSARDWGFSGNTIYF	TGCAGTGCTAGAGATTGGGGGTTCTCTGGAAACACCATATATTTT
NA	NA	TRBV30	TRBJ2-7	CAWGPRNEQYF	TGTGCCTGGGGTCCGCGAAACGAGCAGTACTTC
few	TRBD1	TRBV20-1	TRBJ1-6	CSARTTGGNSPLHF	TGCAGTGCTAGAACGACAGGGGGTAATTCACCCCTCCACTTT